The following is a TCR beta chain sequence with its context. Its recognized antigen is unknown. Base qualities are not provided; no much larger clone lies one nucleotide away. Each collaborating institution followed its own protocols to collect whole blood in K2EDTA tubes. For TCRbeta analysis, collaborator samples were shipped as frozen whole blood, as isolated PBMCs, or as DNA extracted from either sample type. The record originates from a study of blood T cell repertoires in COVID-19 (dated by TCRdb to the early 2020s). Concerning the study at large: Samples covering the acute and convalescent phases of COVID-19 were provided by collaborators in the United States, Italy and Spain. The material from the prospective study consisted of cDNA or gDNA derived from T cells, B-cell-depleted T cells, or PBMCs. The dataset comprised deeply sampled blood TCRbeta repertoires from subjects exposed to, actively infected with, or recovered from COVID-19. The repertoires were released in a freely available public database intended as a resource for research on the immune response to SARS-CoV-2. Samples were obtained from the ongoing ImmuneRACE study (first 160 participants) and from about 1,300 subjects provided by 6 global collaborators. The sample metadata nearly always contained a de-identified subject ID, COVID-19 status, age in years and sex. Where available, HLA class I and class II types were obtained from metadata supplied by the sample provider rather than from assay-based typing.

Study-wide findings and limitations: Clinical and demographic metadata were provided uncurated, with the amount varying by source and participant.

The immunoSEQ Assay, a bias-controlled multiplex PCR, was used to amplify TCRbeta CDR3 regions from genomic DNA. Concerning the study's data processing: Nucleated cell counts per sample were estimated from amplification of reference gene primers within the assay. Sequence reads were collapsed and filtered to measure the absolute abundance of every unique TCRbeta CDR3 rearrangement. Productive Simpson clonality was computed per sample as the square root of Simpson's diversity index over productive rearrangements. This is the immuneACCESS table as TCRdb keeps it, with only in-frame sequences that have V and J called. A part of the clones is gone; compared with another copy, unresolved V genes explain less than half, and the rest is unexplained. That table supplies the V and J calls and clone size; D and trimming were determined from the DNA. Recorded for this sample are around 200,000 clones; 75% to 90% of them occurred a single time. The ten largest clonotypes hold 4% to 5.5% of the sample.

The material sequenced was peripheral blood. This TCR came from a human donor in a cohort sampled during active COVID-19.

In nucleotides, the sequence is TGTGCCAGCAGCGTAGAAGTGGACAGGGGGTCAAATGAGCAGTTCTTC. Translated, this is CASSVEVDRGSNEQFF. The chain employs TRBV9 and TRBJ2-1; TRBD1 matches 10 bases in the middle. V trim: 0 bases; J trim: 7 bases; unmatched bases: 7. Based on the germline V gene, the CDR1 and CDR2 sequences are SGDLS and YYNGEE. The CDR3 contains 16 residues, cysteine and phenylalanine counted. Only CDR3 DNA remains: 48 bases, in frame from the first base.